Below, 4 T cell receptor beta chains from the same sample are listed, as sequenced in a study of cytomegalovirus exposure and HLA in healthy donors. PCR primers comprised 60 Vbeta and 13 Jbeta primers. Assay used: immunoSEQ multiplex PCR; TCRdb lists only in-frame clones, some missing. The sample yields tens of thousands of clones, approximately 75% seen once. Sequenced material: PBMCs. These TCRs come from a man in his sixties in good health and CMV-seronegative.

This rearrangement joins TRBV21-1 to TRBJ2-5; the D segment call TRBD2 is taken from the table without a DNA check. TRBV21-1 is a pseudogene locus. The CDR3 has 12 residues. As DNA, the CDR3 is TGTGCCAGCAGCGGAGGGTTGGAGACCCAGTACTTC. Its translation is CASSGGLETQYF.

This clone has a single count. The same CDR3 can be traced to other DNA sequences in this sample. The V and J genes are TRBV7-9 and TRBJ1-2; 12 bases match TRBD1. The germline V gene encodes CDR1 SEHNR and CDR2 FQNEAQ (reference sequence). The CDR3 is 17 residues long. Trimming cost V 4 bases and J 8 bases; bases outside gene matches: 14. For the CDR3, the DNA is TGTGCCAGCAGCTCCCGGGGCCTGGGACAGGGGGCAAACGGCTACACCTTC. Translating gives CASSSRGLGQGANGYTF. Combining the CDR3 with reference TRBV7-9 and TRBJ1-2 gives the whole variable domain DTGVSQNPRHKITKRGQNVTFRCDPISEHNRLYWYRQTLGQGPEFLTYFQNEAQLEKSRLLSDRFSAERPKGSFSTLEIQRTEQGDSAMYLCASSSRGLGQGANGYTFGSGTRLTVV.

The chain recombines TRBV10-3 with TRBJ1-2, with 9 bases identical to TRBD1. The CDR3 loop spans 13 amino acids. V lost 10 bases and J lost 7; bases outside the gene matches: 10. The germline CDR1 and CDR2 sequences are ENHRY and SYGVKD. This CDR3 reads CATNGDRASGYTF. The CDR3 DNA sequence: TGTGCCACCAACGGGGACAGGGCGAGTGGCTACACCTTC.

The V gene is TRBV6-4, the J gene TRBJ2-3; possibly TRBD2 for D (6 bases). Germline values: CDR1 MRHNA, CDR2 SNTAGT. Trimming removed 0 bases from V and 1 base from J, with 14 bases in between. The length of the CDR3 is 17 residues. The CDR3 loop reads CASSDSASGGGTDTQYF. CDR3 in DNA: TGTGCCAGCAGTGACTCGGCCTCTGGCGGGGGCACAGATACGCAGTATTTT.